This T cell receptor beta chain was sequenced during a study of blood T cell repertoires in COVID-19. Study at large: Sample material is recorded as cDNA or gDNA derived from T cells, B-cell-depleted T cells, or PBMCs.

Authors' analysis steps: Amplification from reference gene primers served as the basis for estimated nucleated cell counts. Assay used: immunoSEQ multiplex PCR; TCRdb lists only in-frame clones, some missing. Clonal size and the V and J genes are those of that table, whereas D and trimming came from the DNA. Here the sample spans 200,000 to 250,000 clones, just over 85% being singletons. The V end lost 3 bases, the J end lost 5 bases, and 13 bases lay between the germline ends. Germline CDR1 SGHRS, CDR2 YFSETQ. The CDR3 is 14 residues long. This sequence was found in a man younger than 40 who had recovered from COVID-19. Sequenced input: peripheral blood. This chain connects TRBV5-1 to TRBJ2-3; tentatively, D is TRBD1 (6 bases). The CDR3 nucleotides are TGCGCCAGCAGCTACACCTTAGGGGGAGATACGCAGTATTTT. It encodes CASSYTLGGDTQYF. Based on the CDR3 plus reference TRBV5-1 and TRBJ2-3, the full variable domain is KAGVTQTPRYLIKTRGQQVTLSCSPISGHRSVSWYQQTPGQGLQFLFEYFSETQRNKGNFPGRFSGRQFSNSRSEMNVSTLELGDSALYLCASSYTLGGDTQYFGPGTRLTVL.